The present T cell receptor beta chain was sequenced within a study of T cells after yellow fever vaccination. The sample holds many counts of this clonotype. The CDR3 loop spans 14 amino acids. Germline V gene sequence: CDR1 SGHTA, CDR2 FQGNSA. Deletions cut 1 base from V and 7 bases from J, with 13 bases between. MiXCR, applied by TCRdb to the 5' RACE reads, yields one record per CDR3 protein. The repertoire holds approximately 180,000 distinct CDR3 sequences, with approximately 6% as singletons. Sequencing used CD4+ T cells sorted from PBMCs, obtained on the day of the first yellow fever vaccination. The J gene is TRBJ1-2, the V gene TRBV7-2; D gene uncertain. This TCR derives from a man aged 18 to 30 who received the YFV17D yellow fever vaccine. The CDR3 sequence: CASSLVRQPGGYTF. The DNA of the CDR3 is TGTGCCAGCAGCTTAGTCCGCCAACCAGGTGGCTACACCTTC.